This T cell receptor beta chain was sequenced for a study of shared clonotypes between healthy human individuals. The study's findings and limits: Represented genetic and exposure-history diversity was restricted by having few donors. Relative to clonotypes present in all four donors, those not shared had lower generation probabilities.

The assay ran at deep level. The protocol was immunoSEQ multiplex PCR, while the TCRdb copy is restricted to in-frame clones and leaves out a portion. The profile covers over a million clones, with about 84% appearing a single time and under 0.65% taken by the ten largest. Comment on this clone: The antigen is undetermined.

The CDR3 loop spans 15 amino acids. The germline CDR1 and CDR2 sequences are SNHLY and FYNNEI. V dropped 6 bases and J dropped 4 bases, with 16 bases sitting between them. This clonotype was obtained from a man aged 18-30 years in good health. Some clones in this sample may be carry-over from other donors' samples. The genes are TRBV2 and TRBJ1-5; D call uncertain. Sequenced material: memory CD4+ T cells from PBMCs. Subset indicated: CD45RA-negative fraction. The CDR3 DNA follows: TGTGCCAGCAGGCTGGACGGGCCTCCAAATCAGCCCCAGCATTTT. Translated, it gives CASRLDGPPNQPQHF.